These 16 T cell receptor beta chains came from one sample sequenced in a study of CD8 T cells in ankylosing spondylitis. One entry per CDR3 protein, called by TCRdb with MiXCR from the 5' RACE reads. Here the sample spans 150,000 to 200,000 distinct CDR3 sequences, 9.5% to 13% being singletons. The sequenced sample was blood, either unsorted or a sorted T cell fraction (not recorded which). These receptors all stem from a male donor with ankylosing spondylitis or in good health (not recorded which).

This clonotype was counted many times. The J gene is TRBJ2-7, the V gene TRBV20-1; unclear D gene. V shed 4 bases and J shed 2 bases, with 12 bases lying between them. Germline CDR1 reads DFQATT; CDR2 reads SNEGSKA (reference sequence). The CDR3 contains 13 residues. The CDR3 reads CSATHILAYEQYF. In DNA form, the CDR3 reads TGCAGTGCTACACACATCCTAGCCTACGAGCAGTACTTC.

This clonotype was found many times. V and J are TRBV3-1 and TRBJ2-7, with D unresolved. The CDR3 spans 13 residues. Germline V lookup: CDR1 LGHDT, CDR2 YNNKEL (reference sequence). V was clipped by 4 bases and J by 5 bases, with 12 bases between them. CDR3: CASSLDWKHEQYF. The CDR3 nucleotides read TGTGCCAGCAGCCTAGATTGGAAGCACGAGCAGTACTTC.

This clonotype came up many times. This chain joins TRBV28 and TRBJ1-2, with a tentative D call TRBD1 (6 bases). Germline CDR1 and CDR2: MDHEN and SYDVKM. The CDR3 loop spans 12 amino acids. The V gene lost 7 bases and the J gene lost 8 bases, with 14 bases spanning the gap. The CDR3 nucleotides read TGTGCCAGCACCAGGGGTACAAGAGGCTACACCTTC. Its protein is CASTRGTRGYTF.

This clonotype was observed at least ten times. V and J are TRBV20-1 and TRBJ1-1, with D possibly TRBD1 on 5 matching bases. CDR3 length equals 14 residues. V lost 0 bases and J lost 11, with 19 bases in between. CDR1 DFQATT and CDR2 SNEGSKA come from the germline V gene (reference sequence). The CDR3 loop reads CSAREGRAKFLAFF. CDR3 coding DNA: TGCAGTGCTAGAGAGGGCAGGGCGAAATTTCTGGCTTTCTTT.

As to this clonotype: With a much larger clone just one base away, this may be a read error. The V and J genes are TRBV27 and TRBJ2-1, with TRBD1 as a possible D gene (5 bases). The CDR3 consists of 14 residues. The ends were cut back, 3 bases at V and 6 bases at J, with 12 bases in the middle. CDR1 and CDR2 (germline): MNHEY, SMNVEV (reference sequence). Written as DNA, the CDR3 is TGTGCCAGCAGTTTTTACGGACAATGCAATGAGCAGTTCTTC. Amino acids: CASSFYGQCNEQFF.

This clonotype showed up many times. The rearrangement joins TRBV12-3 or TRBV12-4 to TRBJ2-7; D may correspond to TRBD1 or TRBD2 (5 bases each). The CDR3 totals 16 residues. Trimming stripped 5 bases from V and 0 bases from J, with 17 bases between. In DNA form, the CDR3 reads TGTGCCAGCAGTCCCCCGGGACCCCGGAGCTCCTACGAGCAGTACTTC. Translation: CASSPPGPRSSYEQYF.

This clonotype was seen repeatedly, ten times or more. The chain's CDR3 is CASSWMGTYTGELFF. CDR3 nucleotide sequence: TGCGCCAGCAGCTGGATGGGGACTTACACCGGGGAGCTGTTTTTT. This sequence joins TRBV5-1 and TRBJ2-2, with D tentatively TRBD2 (6 bases). CDR3 length: 15 amino acids. The V end was cut by 3 bases, the J end by 3 bases, with 12 bases between. Germline V gene sequence: CDR1 SGHRS, CDR2 YFSETQ.

The gene calls are TRBV7-9 and TRBJ1-5, with TRBD1 as a possible D gene (5 bases). Germline V CDR1 and CDR2: SEHNR, FQNEAQ (reference sequence). The CDR3 contains 17 residues. With 4 bases removed from V and 2 bases from J, the gap between germline ends came to 18 bases. The CDR3 region is CASSSYGGRKGNQPQHF. The CDR3 DNA is TGTGCCAGCAGCTCCTACGGGGGTCGAAAAGGCAATCAGCCCCAGCATTTT.

This clonotype appeared many times. The V and J genes are TRBV25-1 and TRBJ2-7; TRBD1 might be the D (6 bases). The CDR3 loop spans 13 amino acids. V was shortened by 2 bases and J by 2 bases, with 7 bases between the two germline ends. Germline-derived CDR1 and CDR2 are MGHDK and SYGVNS. CDR3 region: CASSEGQPYEQYF. For the CDR3, the DNA is TGTGCCAGCAGTGAAGGACAGCCCTACGAGCAGTACTTC.

V gene TRBV7-9 combines with J gene TRBJ2-2, with D perhaps being TRBD1 or TRBD2 (5 bases each). Germline loops: CDR1 SEHNR, CDR2 FQNEAQ (reference sequence). V was shortened by 4 bases and J by 7 bases, with 16 bases between the two germline ends. The CDR3 spans 15 residues. This chain's CDR3 is CASSWAAGGHGELFF. CDR3 bases: TGTGCCAGCAGCTGGGCCGCGGGTGGACACGGGGAGCTGTTTTTT.

This clonotype was observed at least ten times. The chain couples TRBV5-1 to TRBJ2-1; possibly TRBD2 for D (5 bases). CDR1 and CDR2 (germline): SGHRS, YFSETQ. Trimming removed 2 bases at V and 7 bases at J, with 13 bases between. The length of the CDR3 is 14 residues. The DNA for the CDR3 is TGCGCCAGCAGCTTAGGAACTAGGGCGAATGAGCAGTTCTTC. Its protein is CASSLGTRANEQFF.

This clonotype was observed a handful of times. This chain connects TRBV20-1 to TRBJ1-2; D is undetermined. The CDR3 extends over 13 amino acids. The germline CDR1 and CDR2 sequences are DFQATT and SNEGSKA (reference sequence). This CDR3 is CSLLHSANYGYTF. Here the CDR3 DNA reads TGCAGCCTACTTCACAGTGCTAACTATGGCTACACCTTC.

The chain combines TRBV5-1 with TRBJ2-1, with TRBD2 identical over 9 bases. Trimming removed 4 bases from V and 8 bases from J; junction bases left unmatched: 10. The V gene's germline CDR1 is SGHRS and CDR2 YFSETQ. This CDR3 spans 15 amino acids. The CDR3 DNA sequence: TGCGCCAGCAGCCTGGGGTCTAGCGGGAAACATGAGCAGTTCTTC. It codes for CASSLGSSGKHEQFF.

This clonotype has only one observation. J is TRBJ2-3 and V is TRBV6-2 or TRBV6-3; TRBD2 agrees at 7 bases. The V segment lost 5 bases and the J segment 6 bases; nucleotides outside the gene matches: 14. In germline, CDR1 is MNHEY, CDR2 SVGEGT. The CDR3 contains 16 residues. CDR3 region: CASSKWRAGVVDTQYF. CDR3 coding DNA: TGTGCCAGCAGTAAATGGAGGGCGGGAGTGGTGGATACGCAGTATTTT.

As regards this clonotype: This sequence may be a read error, since a much larger clone differs from it by one base. The chain recombines TRBV20-1 with TRBJ2-3; D is perhaps TRBD2 (6 bases). This CDR3 region has 13 residues. Looked up from germline, CDR1 is DFQATT and CDR2 is SNEGSKA (reference sequence). CDR3 sequence reads: CSARWGVTDTQCF. The CDR3 region has the DNA TGCAGTGCTCGCTGGGGGGTCACAGATACGCAGTGTTTT.

DNA of the CDR3: TGCAGCGTACTGCAAACTAGCAATCAGCCCCAGCATTTT. Protein: CSVLQTSNQPQHF. The chain is built from TRBV29-1 and TRBJ1-5, with D unresolved. Trimming took off 6 bases at V and 0 bases at J, with 9 bases between the two ends. The CDR3 has 13 residues. Germline CDR1 and CDR2: SQVTM and ANQGSEA.